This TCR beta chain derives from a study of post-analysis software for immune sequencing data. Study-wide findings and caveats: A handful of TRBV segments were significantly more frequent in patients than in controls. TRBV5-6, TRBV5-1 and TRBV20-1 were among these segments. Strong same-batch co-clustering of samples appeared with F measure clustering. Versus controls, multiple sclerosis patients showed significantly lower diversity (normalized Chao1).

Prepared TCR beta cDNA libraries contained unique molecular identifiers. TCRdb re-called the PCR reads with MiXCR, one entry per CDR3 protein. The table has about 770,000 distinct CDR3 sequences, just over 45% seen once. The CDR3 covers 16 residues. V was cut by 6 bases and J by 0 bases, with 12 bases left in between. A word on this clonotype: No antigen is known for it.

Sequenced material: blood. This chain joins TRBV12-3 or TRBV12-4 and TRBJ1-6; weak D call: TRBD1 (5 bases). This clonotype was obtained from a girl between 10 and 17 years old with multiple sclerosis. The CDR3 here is CASSHAGYSYNSPLHF. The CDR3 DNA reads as TGTGCCAGCAGCCACGCAGGGTACTCCTATAATTCACCCCTCCACTTT.